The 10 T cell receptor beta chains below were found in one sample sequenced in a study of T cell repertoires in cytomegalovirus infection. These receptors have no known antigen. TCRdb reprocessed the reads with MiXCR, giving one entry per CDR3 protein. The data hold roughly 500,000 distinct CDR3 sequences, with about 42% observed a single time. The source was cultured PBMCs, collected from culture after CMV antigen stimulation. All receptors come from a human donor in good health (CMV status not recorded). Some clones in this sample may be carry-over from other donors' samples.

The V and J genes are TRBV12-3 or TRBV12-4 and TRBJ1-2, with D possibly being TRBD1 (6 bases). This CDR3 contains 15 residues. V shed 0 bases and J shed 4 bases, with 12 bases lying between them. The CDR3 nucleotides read TGTGCCAGCAGTTTAGCGGGGGCCCTGGGCTATGGCTACACCTTC. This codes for CASSLAGALGYGYTF.

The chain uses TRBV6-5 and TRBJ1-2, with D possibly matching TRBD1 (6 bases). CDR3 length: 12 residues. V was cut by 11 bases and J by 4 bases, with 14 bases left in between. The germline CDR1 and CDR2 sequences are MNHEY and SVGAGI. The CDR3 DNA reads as TGTGCCGTCCGGGACATTCTCTATGGCTACACCTTC. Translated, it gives CAVRDILYGYTF.

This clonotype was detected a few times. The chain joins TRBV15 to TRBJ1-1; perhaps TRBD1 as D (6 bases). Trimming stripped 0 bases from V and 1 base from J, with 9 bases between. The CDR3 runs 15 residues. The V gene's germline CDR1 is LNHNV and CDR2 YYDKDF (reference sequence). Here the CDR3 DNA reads TGTGCCACCAGCAGAGAAGGGGGTCCGAACACTGAAGCTTTCTTT. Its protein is CATSREGGPNTEAFF.

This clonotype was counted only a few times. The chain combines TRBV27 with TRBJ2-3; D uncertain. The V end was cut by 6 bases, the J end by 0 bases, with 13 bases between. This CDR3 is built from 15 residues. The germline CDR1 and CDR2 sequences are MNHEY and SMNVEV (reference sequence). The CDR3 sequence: CASRRKSTSTDTQYF. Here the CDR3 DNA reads TGTGCCAGCAGAAGGAAATCAACTAGCACAGATACGCAGTATTTT.

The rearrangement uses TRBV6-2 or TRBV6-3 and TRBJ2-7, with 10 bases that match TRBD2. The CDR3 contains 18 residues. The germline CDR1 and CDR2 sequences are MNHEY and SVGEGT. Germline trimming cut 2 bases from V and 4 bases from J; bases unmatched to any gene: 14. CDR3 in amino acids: CASSYLKREGRGGYEQYF. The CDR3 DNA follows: TGTGCCAGCAGTTACCTCAAGCGGGAGGGCCGCGGGGGATACGAGCAGTACTTC.

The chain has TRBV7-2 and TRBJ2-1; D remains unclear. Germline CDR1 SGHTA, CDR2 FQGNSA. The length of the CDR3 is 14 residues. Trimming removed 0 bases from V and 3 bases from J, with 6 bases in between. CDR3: CASSLALVYNEQFF. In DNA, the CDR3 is TGTGCCAGCAGCTTAGCGCTAGTCTACAATGAGCAGTTCTTC.

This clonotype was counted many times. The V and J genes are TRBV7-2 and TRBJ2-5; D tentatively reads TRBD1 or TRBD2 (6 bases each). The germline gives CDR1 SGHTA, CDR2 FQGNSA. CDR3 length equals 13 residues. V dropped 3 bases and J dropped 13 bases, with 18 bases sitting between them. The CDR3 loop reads CASSFQGQEGRYF. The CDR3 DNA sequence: TGTGCCAGCAGCTTTCAGGGGCAGGAGGGGCGGTACTTC. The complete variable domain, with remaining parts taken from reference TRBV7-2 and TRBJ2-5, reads GAGVSQSPSNKVTEKGKDVELRCDPISGHTALYWYRQSLGQGLEFLIYFQGNSAPDKSGLPSDRFSAERTGGSVSTLTIQRTQQEDSAVYLCASSFQGQEGRYFGPGTRLLVL.

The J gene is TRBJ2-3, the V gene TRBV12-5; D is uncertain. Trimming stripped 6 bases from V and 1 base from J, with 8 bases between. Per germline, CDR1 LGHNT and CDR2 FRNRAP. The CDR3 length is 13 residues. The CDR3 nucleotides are TGTGCTAGTGGGGTCGGGCGCACAGATACGCAGTATTTT. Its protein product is CASGVGRTDTQYF. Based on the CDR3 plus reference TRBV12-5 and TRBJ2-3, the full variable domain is DARVTQTPRHKVTEMGQEVTMRCQPILGHNTVFWYRQTMMQGLELLAYFRNRAPLDDSGMPKDRFSAEMPDATLATLKIQPSEPRDSAVYFCASGVGRTDTQYFGPGTRLTVL.

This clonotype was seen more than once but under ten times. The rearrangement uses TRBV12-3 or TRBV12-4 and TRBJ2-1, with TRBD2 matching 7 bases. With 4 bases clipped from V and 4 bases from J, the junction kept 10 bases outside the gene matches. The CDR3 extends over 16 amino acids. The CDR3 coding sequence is TGTGCCAGCAGTTGGGCCGGGGGGACGGCGTACAATGAGCAGTTCTTC. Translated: CASSWAGGTAYNEQFF.

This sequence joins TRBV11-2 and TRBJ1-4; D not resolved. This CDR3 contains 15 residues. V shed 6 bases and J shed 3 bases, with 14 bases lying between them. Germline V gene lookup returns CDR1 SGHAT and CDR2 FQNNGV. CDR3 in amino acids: CASRSLGSSNEKLFF. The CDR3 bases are TGTGCCAGCAGGTCCCTCGGGTCGTCTAATGAAAAACTGTTTTTT.